Listed below are T cell receptor beta chains from one sample, sequenced in a study of blood T cell repertoires in COVID-19. Only in-frame clones appear in the TCRdb table, and some are missing; sequencing was by immunoSEQ multiplex PCR. The sample lists 95,000 to 100,000 clones; over 80% were seen once. Source material: peripheral blood. These receptors were obtained from a man in his fifties or sixties with active COVID-19. The CDR3 runs from the conserved cysteine through the conserved F or W. A D gene is named only where the DNA matches it firmly. Only part of the rows carry a size: once, few, many, or a class if the clone is expanded.

j_call	d_call	clone_size	v_call	cdr3_nt	cdr3_aa
TRBJ2-2	TRBD2	.	TRBV19	TGTGCCACCGCTCTAGCGGGAGGTGCGAACACCGGGGAGCTGTTTTTT	CATALAGGANTGELFF
TRBJ2-1	.	.	TRBV10-2	TGCGCCAGCAGTGAGGTTAGCGGCCACAATGAGCAGTTCTTC	CASSEVSGHNEQFF
TRBJ1-6	TRBD1	.	TRBV5-1	TGCGCCAGCAGCTCCTTAGAGGGGGCTAATTCACCCCTCCACTTT	CASSSLEGANSPLHF
TRBJ1-1	.	.	TRBV5-1	TGCGCCAGCAGCTTTTGGGATGAACAGGGTAGGACTGAAGCTTTCTTT	CASSFWDEQGRTEAFF
TRBJ2-1	.	.	TRBV27	TGTGCCAGCAGTTTAATTGTGGGGACTCACAATGAGCAGTTCTTC	CASSLIVGTHNEQFF
TRBJ2-5	TRBD1	.	TRBV12-3/TRBV12-4	TGTGCCAGCAGTTTAGGACAGGGGGAGACCCAGTACTTC	CASSLGQGETQYF
TRBJ1-5	.	.	TRBV6-6	TGTGCCAGCAGTTCCGGGACACTTTATAGCAATCAGCCCCAGCATTTT	CASSSGTLYSNQPQHF
TRBJ2-5	.	once	TRBV5-4	TGTGCCAGCAGCTTGGCCGGGGTGGGCGCAGGGACCCAGTACTTC	CASSLAGVGAGTQYF
TRBJ1-5	.	.	TRBV2	TGTGCCAGCAGTGAAGGTTTGGTAACTAGTCAGCCCCAGCATTTT	CASSEGLVTSQPQHF
TRBJ2-3	TRBD2	.	TRBV27	TGTGCCAGCAGGTCAGCCGGGACTAGCATTGCAGATACGCAGTATTTT	CASRSAGTSIADTQYF
TRBJ2-1	.	.	TRBV11-1	TGTGCCAGCAGCTTACTCAGATTTTATACGCAGTTCTTC	CASSLLRFYTQFF
TRBJ2-3	TRBD1	.	TRBV6-5	TGTGCCAGCAACAGCCGACAGGGGAGCACAGATACGCAGTATTTT	CASNSRQGSTDTQYF
TRBJ2-2	.	.	TRBV9	TGTGCCAGCAGCGTAGTAGAAAGAGGAACCGGGGAGCTGTTTTTT	CASSVVERGTGELFF
TRBJ1-5	.	many	TRBV19	TGTGCCAGTAGTATAGATATGCAGAACGCCGAGCCCCAGCATTTT	CASSIDMQNAEPQHF
TRBJ2-5	.	.	TRBV6-1	TGTGCCAGCAGTGAACTCGAGACCCAGTACTTC	CASSELETQYF
TRBJ2-6	.	.	TRBV21-1	TGTGCCAGCAGCAAAGCCGTCCTAGGCAGGGTGCCCGTCTCTGGGGCCAACGTCCTGACTTTC	CASSKAVLGRVPVSGANVLTF
TRBJ2-7	.	.	TRBV28	TGTGCCAGCAGCCCACGTCAGGGAATAAGGACCTACGAGCAGTACTTC	CASSPRQGIRTYEQYF
TRBJ1-2	.	.	TRBV15	TGTGCCACCAGCAGAGATGGGGGGGCGCAGGACTATGGCTACACCTTC	CATSRDGGAQDYGYTF
TRBJ2-2	TRBD2	few	TRBV4-2	TGTGCCAGCAGCCAAGATCGGCTTTCGGGAGGGCCGGTCGGGGAGCTGTTTTTT	CASSQDRLSGGPVGELFF
TRBJ2-1	.	.	TRBV20-1	TGCAGTGCTAGTAGGCGGGCCGGAGGGAAAAATGAGCAGTTCTTC	CSASRRAGGKNEQFF